This record covers a single T cell receptor beta chain. Data came from immunoSEQ multiplex PCR; TCRdb stores just in-frame clones and leaves some out. This sample has about 150,000 clones; 90% occur once, and the top ten carry 3.2%. The source of the sample is a study of T cell responses to AZD1222 COVID-19 vaccine. The ends were cut back, 4 bases at V and 0 bases at J, with 11 bases in the middle. CDR1 SGHRS and CDR2 YFSETQ come from the germline V gene. The CDR3 sequence is 15 residues long. The sequence came from an adult who received the AZD1222 COVID-19 vaccine. This specimen consisted of peripheral blood, obtained 28 days after the second AZD1222 dose. The chain recombines TRBV5-1 with TRBJ2-1, with D possibly being TRBD1 or TRBD2 (5 bases each). CDR3 amino acids: CASSLTGTSYNEQFF. CDR3 nucleotides: TGCGCCAGCAGCCTAACCGGGACCTCCTACAATGAGCAGTTCTTC.